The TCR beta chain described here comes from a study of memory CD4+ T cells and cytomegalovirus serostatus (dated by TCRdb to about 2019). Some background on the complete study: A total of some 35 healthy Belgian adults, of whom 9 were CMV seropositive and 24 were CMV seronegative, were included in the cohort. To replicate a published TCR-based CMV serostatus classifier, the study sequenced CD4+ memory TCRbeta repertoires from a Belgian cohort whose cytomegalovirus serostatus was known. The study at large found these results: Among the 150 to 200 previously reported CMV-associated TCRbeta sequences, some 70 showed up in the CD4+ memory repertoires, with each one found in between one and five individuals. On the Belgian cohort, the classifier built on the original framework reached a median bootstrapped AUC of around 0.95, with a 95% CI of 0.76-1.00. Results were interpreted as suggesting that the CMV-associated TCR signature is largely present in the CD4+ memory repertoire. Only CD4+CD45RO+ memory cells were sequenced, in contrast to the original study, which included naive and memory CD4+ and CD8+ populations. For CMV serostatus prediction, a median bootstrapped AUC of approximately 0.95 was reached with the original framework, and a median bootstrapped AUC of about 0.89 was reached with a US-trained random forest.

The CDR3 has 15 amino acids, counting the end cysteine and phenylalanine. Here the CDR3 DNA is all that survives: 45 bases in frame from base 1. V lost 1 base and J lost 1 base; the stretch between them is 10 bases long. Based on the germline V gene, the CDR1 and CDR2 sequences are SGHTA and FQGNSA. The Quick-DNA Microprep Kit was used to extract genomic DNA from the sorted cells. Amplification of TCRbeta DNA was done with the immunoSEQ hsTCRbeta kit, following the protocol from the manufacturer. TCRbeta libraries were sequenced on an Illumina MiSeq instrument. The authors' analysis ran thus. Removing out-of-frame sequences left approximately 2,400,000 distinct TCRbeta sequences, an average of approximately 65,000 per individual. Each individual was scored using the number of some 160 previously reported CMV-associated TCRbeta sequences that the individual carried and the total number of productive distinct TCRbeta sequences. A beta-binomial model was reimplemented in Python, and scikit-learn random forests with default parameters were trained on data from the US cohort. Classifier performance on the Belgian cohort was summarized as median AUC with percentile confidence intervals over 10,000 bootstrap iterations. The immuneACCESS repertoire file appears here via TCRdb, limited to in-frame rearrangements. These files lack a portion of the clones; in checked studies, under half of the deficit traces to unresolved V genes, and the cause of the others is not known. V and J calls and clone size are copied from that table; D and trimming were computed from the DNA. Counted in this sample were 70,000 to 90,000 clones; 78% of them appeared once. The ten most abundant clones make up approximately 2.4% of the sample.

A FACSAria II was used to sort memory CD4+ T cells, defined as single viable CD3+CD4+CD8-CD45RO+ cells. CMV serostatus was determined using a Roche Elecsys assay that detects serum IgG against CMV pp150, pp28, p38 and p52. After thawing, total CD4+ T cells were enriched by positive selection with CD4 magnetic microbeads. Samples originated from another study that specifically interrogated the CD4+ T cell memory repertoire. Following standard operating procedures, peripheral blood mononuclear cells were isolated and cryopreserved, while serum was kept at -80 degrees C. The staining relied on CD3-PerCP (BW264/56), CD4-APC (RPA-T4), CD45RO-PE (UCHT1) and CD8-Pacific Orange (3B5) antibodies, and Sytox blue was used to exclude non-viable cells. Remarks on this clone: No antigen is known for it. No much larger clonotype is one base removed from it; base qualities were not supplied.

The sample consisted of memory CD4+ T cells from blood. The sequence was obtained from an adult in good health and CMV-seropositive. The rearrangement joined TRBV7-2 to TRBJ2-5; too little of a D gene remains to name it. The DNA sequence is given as TGTGCCAGCAGCTTAGGGTCCCGTCCCCAAGAGACCCAGTACTTC. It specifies CASSLGSRPQETQYF.